These T cell receptor beta chains were read from a single sample in a study of Graves' ophthalmopathy and Graves' hyperthyroidism. TCRdb re-analysed the multiplex PCR reads in MiXCR, keeping a single row per CDR3 protein. The sample has approximately 330,000 distinct CDR3 sequences; roughly a sixth are singletons. Sequenced material: peripheral blood. The source is an adult man with Graves' ophthalmopathy. The CDR3 runs from the conserved cysteine through the conserved F or W. D genes are given only for firm matches. The size field reads once, few, many or a size class.

cdr3_aa,cdr3_nt,d_call,v_call,cdr3_length,j_call,clone_size
CASSSQAYEQYF,TGTGCCAGCAGCTCACAGGCCTACGAGCAGTACTTC,-,TRBV7-2,12,TRBJ2-7,many
CSALQAGVLYEQYF,TGCAGTGCTCTTCAAGCGGGAGTTCTCTACGAGCAGTACTTC,TRBD2,TRBV20-1,14,TRBJ2-7,many
CASSEEVQNTEAFF,TGTGCCAGCAGTGAGGAAGTACAGAACACTGAAGCTTTCTTT,-,TRBV6-1,14,TRBJ1-1,many
CASSQGTGQGYTF,TGTGCCAGCAGCCAAGGGACAGGACAGGGCTACACCTTC,TRBD1,TRBV3-1,13,TRBJ1-2,many
CASKTSGGTDTQYF,TGTGCCAGCAAAACTAGCGGGGGCACAGATACGCAGTATTTT,TRBD2,TRBV6-2/TRBV6-3,14,TRBJ2-3,many
CASSYGRYQETQYF,TGTGCCAGCAGCTATGGACGGTACCAAGAGACCCAGTACTTC,-,TRBV6-2/TRBV6-3,14,TRBJ2-5,many
CASSWVQGHSNQPQHF,TGTGCCAGCAGTTGGGTCCAGGGACATAGCAATCAGCCCCAGCATTTT,-,TRBV12-3/TRBV12-4,16,TRBJ1-5,many
CASSLDSGRAVYEQYF,TGTGCCAGCAGCCTCGATAGCGGGAGGGCCGTCTACGAGCAGTACTTC,TRBD2,TRBV7-9,16,TRBJ2-7,many
CASSLIPRRETQYF,TGCGCCAGCAGCTTGATCCCAAGGCGAGAGACCCAGTACTTC,-,TRBV5-1,14,TRBJ2-5,many
CASSFNLGTQYSGANVLTF,TGTGCCAGCAGCTTTAATCTCGGGACTCAGTACTCTGGGGCCAACGTCCTGACTTTC,-,TRBV11-2,19,TRBJ2-6,many
CASSQWDRDTEAFF,TGTGCCAGCAGCCAATGGGACAGGGACACTGAAGCTTTCTTT,TRBD1,TRBV14,14,TRBJ1-1,many